This TCR beta chain was sequenced during a study of post-analysis software for immune sequencing data. Included in the TCR beta cDNA libraries were unique molecular identifiers. TCRdb used MiXCR to reprocess the PCR reads, holding one entry per CDR3 protein. The sample lists about 770,000 distinct CDR3 sequences, roughly 50% occurring once. Findings of the study overall: Five TRBV segments were significantly more frequent in patients than in controls. TRBV5-6, TRBV5-1 and TRBV20-1 were among these segments.

This clonotype appeared a single time. Its antigen remains unknown. The CDR3 consists of 13 residues. CDR1 MNHNS and CDR2 SASEGT come from the germline V gene. Trimming shortened V by 2 bases and J by 4 bases, and 8 bases separated the two germline ends. The TCR originated in a girl under 18 with multiple sclerosis. The sequencing input was blood. J is TRBJ1-2 and V is TRBV6-1; unclear D gene. The CDR3 spells CASSERESYGYTF. DNA for the CDR3: TGTGCCAGCAGTGAACGAGAATCCTATGGCTACACCTTC.